Each of the 19 T cell receptor beta chains below was sequenced from the same sample in a study of T cell clones after liver transplantation. Repertoires were generated with immunoSEQ multiplex PCR, while TCRdb's copy carries only in-frame clones and drops some. Among fewer than 50,000 clones listed, approximately 86% were seen once. The material was CD4+ T cells from blood, obtained 24 months after liver transplant. The origin of the receptors is a human patient who received a liver transplant. The T cells may partly be graft donor cells.

The chain links TRBV7-2 to TRBJ1-2; D uncertain. Per germline, CDR1 SGHTA and CDR2 FQGNSA. Trimming left V 3 bases short and J 7 bases short, with 6 bases between. This CDR3 contains 11 residues. CDR3 amino acids: CASSLGIGYTF. The CDR3 nucleotides are TGTGCCAGCAGCTTGGGAATTGGCTACACCTTC.

This chain uses TRBV5-6 with TRBJ2-2; the D is unclear. The germline V and J ends were trimmed by 2 bases and 6 bases, with 17 bases remaining between them. Germline V lookup: CDR1 SGHDT, CDR2 YYEEEE. CDR3 length: 16 residues. The CDR3 reads CASSFDLGFVAGELFF. CDR3 in DNA: TGTGCCAGCAGCTTTGATCTGGGGTTTGTAGCCGGGGAGCTGTTTTTT.

The chain joins TRBV27 to TRBJ2-1; D unresolved. CDR3 length: 14 residues. Germline V gene lookup returns CDR1 MNHEY and CDR2 SMNVEV (reference sequence). The V end was cut by 7 bases, the J end by 2 bases, with 12 bases between. CDR3 bases: TGTGCCAGCATAGGCGGTTTCACCTACAATGAGCAGTTCTTC. Translation gives CASIGGFTYNEQFF.

The chain uses TRBV18 and TRBJ2-7; unclear D gene. The germline gives CDR1 KGHSH, CDR2 LQKENI. The CDR3 contains 15 residues. Trimming took 1 base from V and 4 from J, leaving 14 bases between them. The CDR3 region has the DNA TGTGCCAGCTCACCACTGCCAGCCGATTATTACGAGCAGTACTTC. Encoded protein: CASSPLPADYYEQYF. Filled out from reference TRBV18 and TRBJ2-7, the complete variable domain reads NAGVMQNPRHLVRRRGQEARLRCSPMKGHSHVYWYRQLPEEGLKFMVYLQKENIIDESGMPKERFSAEFPKEGPSILRIQQVVRGDSAAYFCASSPLPADYYEQYFGPGTRLTVT.

V is TRBV19 and J is TRBJ1-2, with D unresolved. Between the trimmed V and J ends, which lost 3 bases and 5 bases, there was a span of 13 bases. Per germline, CDR1 LNHDA and CDR2 SQIVND (reference sequence). This CDR3 is built from 14 residues. In DNA, the CDR3 is TGTGCCAGTAGTATGTCGGGAGGCACTTATGGCTACACCTTC. This sequence encodes CASSMSGGTYGYTF.

This chain uses TRBV6-5 with TRBJ1-1, with unresolved D. The CDR3 length is 14 residues. The V gene's germline CDR1 is MNHEY and CDR2 SVGAGI. Between the trimmed V and J ends, which lost 6 bases and 9 bases, there was a span of 20 bases. The CDR3 nucleotides are TGTGCCAGCAGGAAAAGACGGGATGGCGACCAAGCTTTCTTT. It yields the protein CASRKRRDGDQAFF.

This chain links TRBV6-1 with TRBJ1-5; 8 bases fit TRBD1. Germline CDR1 is MNHNS and CDR2 is SASEGT. The CDR3 runs to 15 residues. Trimming took 3 bases from V and 3 from J; bases not matched to a gene: 4. The CDR3 spells CASSDRGHPNQPQHF. DNA for the CDR3: TGTGCCAGCAGTGACAGGGGGCATCCCAATCAGCCCCAGCATTTT.

This chain connects TRBV7-8 to TRBJ2-2; a possible D gene is TRBD1 (5 bases). Germline-derived CDR1 and CDR2 are SGHVS and FQNEAQ. Trimming shortened V by 2 bases and J by 6 bases, and 13 bases separated the two germline ends. The CDR3 spans 15 residues. CDR3 sequence (DNA): TGTGCCAGCAGCTTAAGTCTTCCAGGGCCCGGGGAGCTGTTTTTT. Translated, it gives CASSLSLPGPGELFF.

J is TRBJ2-3 and V is TRBV15; 12 bases agree with TRBD2. Unmatched junction bases numbered 3, after V lost 1 base and J lost 4 bases. Per germline, CDR1 LNHNV and CDR2 YYDKDF (reference sequence). The CDR3 contains 16 residues. CDR3 coding DNA: TGTGCCACCAGCAGAGGGGGGACTAGCGGGTCAGATACGCAGTATTTT. Its protein is CATSRGGTSGSDTQYF.

This rearrangement joins TRBV25-1 to TRBJ2-5; D may be TRBD1 (6 bases). The CDR3 is 13 amino acids. Looked up from germline, CDR1 is MGHDK and CDR2 is SYGVNS. The V end lost 6 bases, the J end lost 2 bases, and 10 bases lay between the germline ends. The CDR3 DNA sequence: TGTGCCAGCAGACGAGGGGGACAAGAGACCCAGTACTTC. This codes for CASRRGGQETQYF.

V is TRBV5-1 and J is TRBJ2-5, with TRBD2 matching 9 bases. CDR1 is SGHRS and CDR2 is YFSETQ in the germline V gene. CDR3 length equals 15 residues. J gave up 5 bases and V 0 bases, and 5 bases lay outside the gene matches. CDR3 DNA sequence: TGCGCCAGCAGCTTGGTTGGCGGGAGGGGGGAGACCCAGTACTTC. It yields the protein CASSLVGGRGETQYF.

The chain has TRBV15 and TRBJ1-1; 10 positions match TRBD1. The CDR3 runs to 21 residues. The germline gives CDR1 LNHNV, CDR2 YYDKDF (reference sequence). V was clipped by 6 bases and J by 5 bases; unmatched bases: 27. The CDR3 region is CATRPRYSGQGTTIQGTEAFF. The CDR3 nucleotides read TGTGCCACCAGACCTAGATACTCGGGACAGGGGACAACTATCCAGGGTACTGAAGCTTTCTTT. Complete variable domain (other parts from reference TRBV15 and TRBJ1-1): DAMVIQNPRYQVTQFGKPVTLSCSQTLNHNVMYWYQQKSSQAPKLLFHYYDKDFNNEADTPDNFQSRRPNTSFCFLDIRSPGLGDTAMYLCATRPRYSGQGTTIQGTEAFFGQGTRLTVV.

The rearrangement joins TRBV6-1 to TRBJ1-1; possibly TRBD1 for D (5 bases). The CDR3 is made up of 14 amino acids. CDR1 and CDR2 (germline): MNHNS, SASEGT. The germline V and J ends were trimmed by 8 bases and 4 bases, with 17 bases remaining between them. In DNA, the CDR3 is TGTGCCAGCCTTACAGGTGGGCGGACCACTGAAGCTTTCTTT. Residues: CASLTGGRTTEAFF.

The chain combines TRBV21-1 with TRBJ2-1; the table's D call, TRBD2, has no DNA check behind it. TRBV21-1 has pseudogene status. CDR3 length: 18 amino acids. CDR3 region: CASSKWSLGLAGNNEQFF. In DNA, the CDR3 is TGTGCCAGCAGCAAATGGAGTTTGGGACTAGCGGGGAACAATGAGCAGTTCTTC.

The V gene is TRBV7-2, the J gene TRBJ2-5; D uncertain. The germline gives CDR1 SGHTA, CDR2 FQGNSA. This CDR3 region has 14 residues. V was shortened by 1 base and J by 6 bases, with 12 bases between the two germline ends. CDR3: CASSLEGGLKTQYF. The CDR3 DNA reads TGTGCCAGCAGCTTAGAGGGTGGTCTGAAGACCCAGTACTTC.

The chain combines TRBV7-9 with TRBJ2-1; TRBD2 agrees at 7 bases. The CDR3 contains 15 residues. Unmatched junction bases numbered 3, after V lost 2 bases and J lost 2 bases. The germline gives CDR1 SEHNR, CDR2 FQNEAQ (reference sequence). CDR3 in amino acids: CASSLLRGTYNEQFF. In nucleotides, the CDR3 is TGTGCCAGCAGCTTATTGCGGGGGACCTACAATGAGCAGTTCTTC.

This chain uses TRBV5-1 with TRBJ2-5; D is perhaps TRBD2 (5 bases). TRBJ2-7 explains the end of the DNA better; the J call may be wrong. This CDR3 region has 12 residues. Germline V gene lookup returns CDR1 SGHRS and CDR2 YFSETQ. In DNA, the CDR3 is TGCGCCAGCAGCTTTGACTACAACGAGCAGTACTTC. Translated, it gives CASSFDYNEQYF.

The genes are TRBV11-1 and TRBJ1-1, with TRBD1 matching 10 bases. Unmatched junction bases numbered 6, after V lost 0 bases and J lost 2 bases. Germline V gives CDR1 SGHAT, CDR2 FQDESV (reference sequence). The CDR3 extends over 17 amino acids. CDR3 nucleotide sequence: TGTGCCAGCAGCTTAGCTCGCGGGACAGGGGCTAACACTGAAGCTTTCTTT. As protein: CASSLARGTGANTEAFF.

The J gene is TRBJ2-5, the V gene TRBV27; 10 bases fit TRBD2. Judging by the DNA end, TRBJ2-7 fits better; the J call may be wrong. CDR1 and CDR2 (germline): MNHEY, SMNVEV (reference sequence). The CDR3 totals 13 residues. The DNA of the CDR3 is TGTGCCAGCAGTAGCGGGAGGGTCTACGAGCAGTACTTC. It specifies CASSSGRVYEQYF.